Below are 28 T cell receptor beta chains sequenced from a single sample in a study of T cell responses to AZD1222 COVID-19 vaccine. The method was immunoSEQ multiplex PCR; TCRdb's version includes in-frame clones alone and lacks a portion of them. The sample includes about 130,000 clones, around nine tenths of them seen just once. This material consisted of peripheral blood, taken on day 0 of AZD1222 vaccination. The receptors come from an adult in good health.

The chain uses TRBV9 and TRBJ1-1, with D maybe TRBD1 (6 bases). The germline V gene encodes CDR1 SGDLS and CDR2 YYNGEE. The CDR3 extends over 13 amino acids. Trimming pared 3 bases from V and 6 bases from J, leaving 12 bases between. DNA for the CDR3: TGTGCCAGCAGCGACGCAGGGGTGGCTGAAGCTTTCTTT. Amino acid sequence: CASSDAGVAEAFF.

The chain couples TRBV6-5 to TRBJ1-2; 9 nucleotides align to TRBD1. The V and J ends lost 5 bases and 6 bases, in that order; junction bases with no gene match: 4. Germline loops: CDR1 MNHEY, CDR2 SVGAGI. CDR3 length: 13 residues. The CDR3 is CASSTGTGNGYTF. CDR3 DNA sequence: TGTGCCAGCAGTACGGGGACAGGGAATGGCTACACCTTC.

V usage is TRBV18 and J usage is TRBJ2-3; 8 nucleotides align to TRBD2. The germline V gene encodes CDR1 KGHSH and CDR2 LQKENI. Germline trimming cut 5 bases from V and 1 base from J; bases unmatched to any gene: 14. This CDR3 spans 18 amino acids. The CDR3 DNA reads TGTGCCAGCTCATCACAAGCGGGGGCCGACCCTCGCACAGATACGCAGTATTTT. Protein sequence: CASSSQAGADPRTDTQYF.

The chain uses TRBV7-3 and TRBJ2-3; the D gene is possibly TRBD2 (6 bases). Per the germline V gene, CDR1 is SGHTA and CDR2 is FQGTGA. The V end lost 0 bases, the J end lost 0 bases, and 7 bases lay between the germline ends. The CDR3 extends over 15 amino acids. The CDR3 region has the DNA TGTGCCAGCAGCTTAACTAGCGGCAGCACAGATACGCAGTATTTT. It yields the protein CASSLTSGSTDTQYF.

The chain links TRBV20-1 to TRBJ2-2; no clear D. This CDR3 is 11 amino acids long. V dropped 3 bases and J dropped 9 bases, with 8 bases sitting between them. CDR1 and CDR2 from the germline V gene are DFQATT and SNEGSKA (reference sequence). CDR3 amino acids: CSAREQRELFF. CDR3 nucleotide sequence: TGCAGTGCTAGGGAACAGCGGGAGCTGTTTTTT.

V and J are TRBV27 and TRBJ1-2, with 8 bases fitting TRBD1. The junction had 5 bases not matched to a gene; V was cut back by 6 bases and J by 8 bases. Germline-derived CDR1 and CDR2 are MNHEY and SMNVEV (reference sequence). The CDR3 is 12 amino acids. The CDR3 spells CASRTGAEGYTF. The CDR3 region has the DNA TGTGCCAGCAGGACAGGGGCGGAGGGCTACACCTTC.

This chain uses TRBV6-5 with TRBJ1-1, with TRBD1 as a possible D gene (5 bases). The CDR3 loop spans 14 amino acids. Germline-derived CDR1 and CDR2 are MNHEY and SVGAGI. V dropped 2 bases and J dropped 5 bases, with 12 bases sitting between them. CDR3 region: CASSYAGSGTEAFF. DNA for the CDR3: TGTGCCAGCAGTTACGCAGGGAGTGGGACTGAAGCTTTCTTT.

V usage is TRBV3-1 (or the pseudogene TRBV3-2) and J usage is TRBJ1-3, with D possibly being TRBD1 (5 bases). Germline lookup yields CDR1 LGHDT and CDR2 YNNKEL (reference sequence). This CDR3 spans 17 amino acids. The germline V and J ends were trimmed by 0 bases and 0 bases, with 12 bases remaining between them. Here the CDR3 reads CASSQEGGRSSGNTIYF. The DNA of the CDR3 is TGTGCCAGCAGCCAAGAGGGGGGACGGTCCTCTGGAAACACCATATATTTT.

In this sample, this clone turned up once. The chain is built from TRBV29-1 and TRBJ1-1; 10 nucleotides agree with TRBD1. The CDR3 sequence is 16 residues long. Germline assignment: CDR1 SQVTM and CDR2 ANQGSEA. V shed 4 bases and J 5 bases; nucleotides not matched to a gene: 13. CDR3 nucleotides: TGCAGCGTTGCTTTGTACGGGACAGGGGTTGAAACTGAAGCTTTCTTT. It codes for CSVALYGTGVETEAFF.

The chain recombines TRBV4-1 with TRBJ1-2; TRBD1 matches 8 bases. The CDR3 totals 16 residues. V lost 0 bases and J lost 4; bases outside the gene matches: 7. CDR1 MGHRA and CDR2 YSYEKL come from the germline V gene. CDR3 nucleotides: TGCGCCAGCAGCCAAGATCCCGGACAGGGAGCCTATGGCTACACCTTC. It encodes CASSQDPGQGAYGYTF.

This chain links TRBV29-1 with TRBJ1-4; TRBD1 is a possible D gene (5 bases). Germline CDR1 is SQVTM and CDR2 is ANQGSEA. Deletions cut 5 bases from V and 8 bases from J, with 21 bases between. The CDR3 is made up of 15 amino acids. CDR3 sequence (DNA): TGCAGCGTTCAAACGCAGGGTTCCTCCAAGGAAAAACTGTTTTTT. Translated: CSVQTQGSSKEKLFF.

This chain joins TRBV30 and TRBJ2-3; D is unclear. CDR1 GTSNPN and CDR2 SVGIG come from the germline V gene (reference sequence). The germline V and J ends were trimmed by 4 bases and 1 base, with 6 bases remaining between them. This CDR3 spans 12 amino acids. CDR3 sequence reads: CAWTQGTDTQYF. The CDR3 DNA reads TGTGCCTGGACCCAGGGCACAGATACGCAGTATTTT.

The chain carries TRBV5-8 and TRBJ1-5, with D unclear. V lost 4 bases to trimming and J lost 5 bases, with 13 bases between them. The germline V gene encodes CDR1 SGHTS and CDR2 YDEGEE. The CDR3 is 14 amino acids. The CDR3 coding sequence is TGTGCCAGCAGCCGTACGCCGCGCGATCAGCCCCAGCATTTT. Translation gives CASSRTPRDQPQHF. The whole variable domain, filled in from reference TRBV5-8 and TRBJ1-5, reads EAGVTQSPTHLIKTRGQQATLRCSPISGHTSVYWYQQALGLGLQFLLWYDEGEERNRGNFPPRFSGRQFPNYSSELNVNALELEDSALYLCASSRTPRDQPQHFGDGTRLSIL.

V usage is TRBV25-1 and J usage is TRBJ2-7, with no clear D. The length of the CDR3 is 11 residues. V shed 4 bases and J shed 7 bases, with 8 bases lying between them. Germline CDR1 and CDR2: MGHDK and SYGVNS. CDR3 in DNA: TGTGCCAGCAGTGGGTCCTTGGAGCAGTACTTC. The encoded protein is CASSGSLEQYF.

The chain joins TRBV6-5 to TRBJ1-1; D not certain. CDR3 length equals 14 residues. V was cut by 5 bases and J by 5 bases, with 15 bases left in between. Germline loops: CDR1 MNHEY, CDR2 SVGAGI. Here the CDR3 DNA reads TGTGCCAGCAGTATAGACAATCGGGGTACTGAAGCTTTCTTT. Amino acid sequence: CASSIDNRGTEAFF.

V and J are TRBV5-3 and TRBJ1-1, with D unclear. TRBV5-3 is filed as an ORF, its function uncertain. This CDR3 region has 11 residues. V lost 3 bases, J lost 4 bases, and 4 bases lay in between. In nucleotides, the CDR3 is TGTGCCAGAAGCTCCGGCACTGAAGCTTTCTTT. It translates to CARSSGTEAFF.

The chain joins TRBV28 to TRBJ1-6; D gene unclear. The CDR3 length is 17 residues. From germline, CDR1 is MDHEN and CDR2 SYDVKM. V lost 3 bases to trimming and J lost 5 bases, with 17 bases between them. Here the CDR3 DNA reads TGTGCCAGCAGTTTCGGGCCCGGGATCCTGGATAATTCACCCCTCCACTTT. This codes for CASSFGPGILDNSPLHF.

The chain carries TRBV6-6 and TRBJ1-5; D unresolved. Germline CDR1 reads MNHNY; CDR2 reads SVGAGI (reference sequence). The CDR3 contains 13 residues. V lost 5 bases and J 5 bases, leaving 10 bases between the germline ends. The CDR3 here is CASSGTDDQPQHF. The CDR3 bases are TGTGCCAGCAGTGGAACAGATGATCAGCCCCAGCATTTT.

The chain recombines TRBV12-3 or TRBV12-4 with TRBJ1-3, with D maybe TRBD1 (5 bases). This CDR3 comprises 11 residues. The CDR3 DNA sequence: TGTGCTAGGCAGGGAGGAAACACCATATATTTT. Residues: CARQGGNTIYF.

The CDR3 is CASLSGDSPTPYGYTF. In DNA form, the CDR3 reads TGTGCCAGCCTGTCGGGGGACAGTCCTACTCCTTATGGCTACACCTTC. This sequence joins TRBV21-1 and TRBJ1-2; the DNA was not compared with TRBD1, the D call given in the table. TRBV21-1 is a pseudogene. CDR3 length: 16 residues.

This chain connects TRBV9 to TRBJ1-6; D ambiguous. The V gene lost 0 bases and the J gene lost 8 bases, with 9 bases spanning the gap. The length of the CDR3 is 14 residues. Germline CDR1 reads SGDLS; CDR2 reads YYNGEE. The CDR3 DNA follows: TGTGCCAGCAGCGTAGGTGCAGACGATTCACCCCTCCACTTT. Its translation is CASSVGADDSPLHF.

This clone was detected only once. This rearrangement joins TRBV19 to TRBJ2-3; tentative D call: TRBD2 (5 bases). The germline gives CDR1 LNHDA, CDR2 SQIVND (reference sequence). The CDR3 runs to 14 residues. The V end lost 8 bases, the J end lost 0 bases, and 12 bases lay between the germline ends. The CDR3 loop is CASLRTPSTDTQYF. The CDR3 nucleotides are TGTGCCAGTCTTAGGACTCCTAGCACAGATACGCAGTATTTT.

This rearrangement joins TRBV11-2 to TRBJ1-2; 7 bases align to TRBD1. With 4 bases clipped from V and 4 bases from J, the junction kept 9 bases outside the gene matches. Germline V gene data show CDR1 as SGHAT and CDR2 as FQNNGV. There are 15 residues in the CDR3. The CDR3 spells CASSSPRGPSYGYTF. CDR3 in DNA: TGTGCCAGCAGCTCTCCGAGGGGGCCGTCCTATGGCTACACCTTC.

V is TRBV4-3 and J is TRBJ1-1; TRBD1 matches 9 bases. The trim removed 2 bases at V and 4 bases at J, leaving 8 bases unmatched. CDR1 and CDR2 from the germline V gene are LGHNA and YSLEER. The CDR3 is 16 residues long. The CDR3 DNA reads TGCGCCAGCAGCCAACGGGGACAGGGTCGTTCCACTGAAGCTTTCTTT. It yields the protein CASSQRGQGRSTEAFF.

The chain employs TRBV10-3 and TRBJ1-2; 12 bases map to TRBD1. The CDR3 extends over 19 amino acids. The trim removed 0 bases at V and 5 bases at J, leaving 13 bases unmatched. Per germline, CDR1 ENHRY and CDR2 SYGVKD. The CDR3 DNA reads TGTGCCATCAGTGAGTCGTCAGGAGTTCCGGGACAGGGGGCGTATGGCTACACCTTC. Amino acids: CAISESSGVPGQGAYGYTF.

J is TRBJ2-5 and V is TRBV7-2, with D tentatively TRBD2 (6 bases). Germline V gene data show CDR1 as SGHTA and CDR2 as FQGNSA. The CDR3 extends over 16 amino acids. Trimming left V 3 bases short and J 5 bases short, with 19 bases between. CDR3 DNA sequence: TGTGCCAGCAGCTTTGCATGGCGGGACTCGGGGGAGACCCAGTACTTC. Translated, it gives CASSFAWRDSGETQYF.

This clone appeared a few times. This chain links TRBV28 with TRBJ1-2; TRBD1 might be the D (6 bases). Trimming pared 9 bases from V and 4 bases from J, leaving 15 bases between. This CDR3 spans 13 amino acids. CDR1 and CDR2 from the germline V gene are MDHEN and SYDVKM. The CDR3 DNA sequence: TGTGCCAGTACTCCGGGACACGCCTATGGCTACACCTTC. Amino acids: CASTPGHAYGYTF.

The rearrangement links TRBV25-1 to TRBJ2-2; weak D call: TRBD1 (8 bases). The length of the CDR3 is 16 residues. CDR1 is MGHDK, CDR2 SYGVNS, per germline. Trimming stripped 4 bases from V and 5 bases from J, with 17 bases between. The CDR3 DNA reads TGTGCCAGCAGTGCCAGGGGGCAGGGAGGGACCGGGGAGCTGTTTTTT. Encoded protein: CASSARGQGGTGELFF.